The rows below give T cell receptor beta chains drawn from one sample of a study of cytomegalovirus exposure and HLA in healthy donors. Assay: immunoSEQ multiplex PCR; the TCRdb copy retains only in-frame clones and omits some. The table has 90,000 to 130,000 clones, approximately 80% seen once; the top ten hold around 2.9%. The specimen sequenced was PBMCs. All receptors come from a woman in her fifties or sixties in good health and CMV-seropositive. Each CDR3 is given with its conserved first and last residue. Fields, in order: clone size, J gene, D gene, V gene, CDR3 protein, CDR3 DNA. The D gene is left open where the match is weak. Clone size is stated in some rows and not others, as once, few, many or a class when expanded.

>NA|TRBJ2-1|TRBD1|TRBV14
CASSRIPGQGDNEQFF
TGTGCCAGCAGCCGAATACCGGGACAGGGAGACAATGAGCAGTTCTTC
>once|TRBJ2-7|NA|TRBV4-1
CASRHPSSYEQYF
TGCGCTAGCCGACACCCCTCCTCCTACGAGCAGTACTTC
>NA|TRBJ2-2|NA|TRBV5-6
CASSLGSHVGGELFF
TGTGCCAGCAGCTTGGGATCCCACGTCGGCGGGGAGCTGTTTTTT
>NA|TRBJ2-7|NA|TRBV4-1
CASSQVLSSYEQYF
TGCGCCAGCAGCCAAGTGCTAAGCTCCTACGAGCAGTACTTC
>NA|TRBJ2-1|NA|TRBV7-9
CASSLGLANEQFF
TGTGCCAGCAGCTTAGGGCTAGCGAATGAGCAGTTCTTC
>NA|TRBJ1-3|NA|TRBV7-9
CASSPGISGNTIYF
TGTGCCAGCAGCCCAGGAATCTCTGGAAACACCATATATTTT
>few|TRBJ2-5|NA|TRBV11-1
CASSPFSVQETQYF
TGTGCCAGCAGCCCCTTCTCTGTGCAAGAGACCCAGTACTTC
>NA|TRBJ1-4|NA|TRBV9
CASSGATNEKLFF
TGTGCCAGCTCCGGAGCAACTAATGAAAAACTGTTTTTT
>NA|TRBJ1-4|TRBD1|TRBV6-1
CASRTGGLTNEKLFF
TGTGCCAGTAGGACAGGGGGGCTAACTAATGAAAAACTGTTTTTT
>NA|TRBJ2-1|TRBD1|TRBV5-5
CASSPGQVTINEQFF
TGTGCCAGCAGCCCGGGACAGGTTACTATCAATGAGCAGTTCTTC
>NA|TRBJ1-1|NA|TRBV2
CASSVRGPNTEAFF
TGTGCCAGCAGTGTGCGGGGACCCAACACTGAAGCTTTCTTT
>NA|TRBJ2-3|TRBD2|TRBV9
CASRNTPGTSGTDTQYF
TGTGCCAGCAGGAACACCCCCGGGACTAGCGGCACAGATACGCAGTATTTT
>NA|TRBJ2-1|TRBD2|TRBV9
CASSPLPEASGRNEQFF
TGTGCCAGCAGCCCTCTCCCCGAGGCTAGCGGGAGGAATGAGCAGTTCTTC
>NA|TRBJ2-7|NA|TRBV4-1
CASSSDGTTYEQYF
TGCGCCAGCAGCTCGGACGGGACAACCTACGAGCAGTACTTC
>NA|TRBJ1-2|NA|TRBV2
CASRRGYYGYTF
TGTGCCAGCAGGCGGGGGTACTATGGCTACACCTTC
>NA|TRBJ2-2|TRBD1|TRBV7-3
CASRRDRVAGELFF
TGTGCCAGCAGGCGGGACAGGGTGGCCGGGGAGCTGTTTTTT
>NA|TRBJ2-3|TRBD2|TRBV19
CASNPGLAGRLDTQYF
TGTGCCAGTAATCCGGGACTAGCGGGAAGGCTTGATACGCAGTATTTT
>NA|TRBJ1-5|TRBD1|TRBV9
CASSGGQPNQPQHF
TGTGCCAGCAGCGGGGGACAGCCAAATCAGCCCCAGCATTTT
>NA|TRBJ2-5|NA|TRBV7-3
CASSFGGLETQYF
TGTGCCAGCAGCTTCGGGGGTCTGGAGACCCAGTACTTC
>NA|TRBJ2-7|TRBD2|TRBV11-2
CASRPSGVPSSYEQYF
TGTGCCAGCAGGCCTAGCGGGGTCCCGAGCTCCTACGAGCAGTACTTC
>few|TRBJ2-6|NA|TRBV4-1
CASSQGTGSSGANVLTF
TGCGCCAGCAGCCAAGGAACGGGTTCCTCTGGGGCCAACGTCCTGACTTTC
>NA|TRBJ2-7|NA|TRBV19
CASSIDTGATYEQYF
TGTGCCAGTAGTATAGATACCGGAGCGACCTACGAGCAGTACTTC
>NA|TRBJ1-1|NA|TRBV21-1
CASSKAYRVRYTEAFF
TGTGCCAGCAGCAAAGCGTACAGGGTAAGATACACTGAAGCTTTCTTT
>NA|TRBJ1-5|NA|TRBV28
CASSLIGGYQPQHF
TGTGCCAGCAGTTTAATTGGAGGGTATCAGCCCCAGCATTTT
>NA|TRBJ1-1|TRBD1|TRBV7-9
CASSRQGFDTEAFF
TGTGCCAGCAGCCGACAGGGTTTTGACACTGAAGCTTTCTTT
>NA|TRBJ2-5|TRBD1|TRBV27
CASSLSPNPGQQETQYF
TGTGCCAGCAGTTTATCCCCTAATCCGGGACAGCAAGAGACCCAGTACTTC
>NA|TRBJ1-1|NA|TRBV10-2
CASLNRGWQNTEAFF
TGCGCCAGCCTAAATAGGGGGTGGCAGAACACTGAAGCTTTCTTT
>NA|TRBJ2-7|NA|TRBV11-1
CASSLDISYEQYF
TGTGCCAGCAGCTTAGATATCTCCTACGAGCAGTACTTC
>NA|TRBJ1-4|TRBD1|TRBV18
CASSFGQGAVGEKLFF
TGTGCCAGCTCCTTCGGACAGGGGGCTGTCGGGGAAAAACTGTTTTTT
>NA|TRBJ1-3|NA|TRBV5-1
CASSLVGSGNTIYF
TGCGCCAGCAGCTTGGTTGGCAGTGGAAACACCATATATTTT
>NA|TRBJ2-7|NA|TRBV6-6
CASSRNDGISYEQYF
TGTGCCAGCAGCCGAAATGACGGGATCTCCTACGAGCAGTACTTC
>NA|TRBJ2-3|TRBD2|TRBV4-1
CASSQGRTSVTDTQYF
TGCGCCAGCAGCCAAGGCAGGACTAGCGTCACAGATACGCAGTATTTT
>NA|TRBJ1-3|NA|TRBV27
CASIGGALGNTIYF
TGTGCCAGCATCGGGGGAGCTCTTGGAAACACCATATATTTT
>NA|TRBJ2-7|TRBD1|TRBV5-4
CATRRGQGIYEQYF
TGTGCCACCAGAAGAGGACAGGGGATCTACGAGCAGTACTTC
>NA|TRBJ2-1|NA|TRBV6-6
CASSAHGGYNEQFF
TGTGCCAGCAGTGCTCATGGGGGGTACAATGAGCAGTTCTTC
>NA|TRBJ2-5|NA|TRBV11-2
CASCRGFPETQYF
TGTGCCAGCTGCAGGGGTTTTCCCGAGACCCAGTACTTC
>NA|TRBJ1-2|NA|TRBV19
CASRATGGNYGYTF
TGTGCCAGTAGAGCGACAGGCGGGAACTATGGCTACACCTTC
>NA|TRBJ2-1|TRBD2|TRBV7-2
CASSLALAGGLEQFF
TGTGCCAGCAGCTTGGCGCTCGCGGGAGGGTTAGAGCAGTTCTTC
>NA|TRBJ2-1|TRBD2|TRBV7-8
CASSWGLAGTGSYNEQFF
TGTGCCAGCAGCTGGGGACTAGCGGGAACGGGGTCCTACAATGAGCAGTTCTTC
>NA|TRBJ1-2|TRBD1|TRBV6-1
CASNGGTGDGYTF
TGTGCCAGCAATGGCGGGACAGGAGATGGCTACACCTTC
>NA|TRBJ2-1|TRBD2|TRBV27
CASSFGGLAGGYNEQFF
TGTGCCAGCAGTTTCGGGGGACTAGCGGGAGGGTACAATGAGCAGTTCTTC
>NA|TRBJ2-3|TRBD1|TRBV6-1
CASSAGQGTDTQYF
TGTGCCAGCAGTGCGGGACAGGGCACAGATACGCAGTATTTT
>NA|TRBJ1-2|TRBD1|TRBV9
CASSVVAGQDGYGYTF
TGTGCCAGCAGCGTAGTCGCGGGACAGGACGGATATGGCTACACCTTC
>NA|TRBJ1-1|NA|TRBV30
CATLREGHGTEAFF
TGTGCTACTTTACGAGAGGGCCATGGCACTGAAGCTTTCTTT
>many|TRBJ2-7|TRBD2|TRBV7-2
CASRPSGVPSSYEQYF
TGTGCCAGCAGGCCTAGCGGGGTCCCGAGCTCCTACGAGCAGTACTTC
>few|TRBJ2-1|NA|TRBV5-1
CASSLTNNEQFF
TGCGCCAGCAGCCTGACTAACAATGAGCAGTTCTTC
>NA|TRBJ2-7|TRBD1|TRBV7-6
CASSPGQGGGSEQYF
TGTGCCAGCAGCCCCGGACAGGGGGGAGGGAGCGAGCAGTACTTC
>NA|TRBJ1-2|TRBD1|TRBV7-7
CASNTGGYGYTF
TGTGCCAGCAACACAGGGGGCTATGGCTACACCTTC
>NA|TRBJ1-1|NA|TRBV11-3
CASSLNGGANTEAFF
TGTGCCAGCAGCTTAAATGGGGGGGCGAACACTGAAGCTTTCTTT
>NA|TRBJ2-1|TRBD1|TRBV9
CASSAEGTDYNEQFF
TGTGCCAGCAGCGCCGAGGGGACAGACTACAATGAGCAGTTCTTC
>NA|TRBJ2-6|TRBD1|TRBV9
CASSVALGQGYGANVLTF
TGTGCCAGCAGCGTAGCACTAGGACAGGGTTATGGGGCCAACGTCCTGACTTTC
>NA|TRBJ2-7|TRBD1|TRBV11-3
CASSAETGVYEQYF
TGTGCCAGCAGCGCGGAAACAGGGGTCTACGAGCAGTACTTC
>NA|TRBJ1-2|TRBD1|TRBV7-9
CASSAARTGPRYGYTF
TGTGCCAGCAGCGCCGCCCGGACAGGTCCACGCTATGGCTACACCTTC
>NA|TRBJ2-7|NA|TRBV28
CASSFPSGTKYEQYF
TGTGCCAGCAGTTTCCCCTCCGGGACAAAATACGAGCAGTACTTC